This T cell receptor beta chain originates from a study of OX40 agonist ivuxolimab in advanced cancers. Study-level background: Patients took ivuxolimab, an agonistic anti-OX40 (CD134) antibody. While on treatment, patients had intravenous ivuxolimab at 0.01 to 10 mg/kg every 2 weeks. Cancers in dose escalation were hepatocellular, melanoma, renal cell and head and neck.

TCRdb's copy holds only in-frame clones and misses some; the assay was immunoSEQ multiplex PCR. The sample yields 64,000 or so clones, roughly 80% seen once. V was trimmed by 0 bases and J by 5 bases, leaving 10 bases between them. This CDR3 region has 14 residues. Germline values: CDR1 MNHNY, CDR2 SVGAGI (reference sequence). Blood specimens came from baseline, cycle 4 day 1, and cycle 7 day 1. This clone was seen more than once but under ten times. The sequence derives from an adult with an advanced solid tumor such as melanoma, head and neck, liver or kidney cancer. This chain uses TRBV6-6 with TRBJ1-1; tentatively, D is TRBD1 (5 bases). Sequencing used CD4+ or CD8+ T cells sorted from blood, obtained in a trial of the OX40 agonist ivuxolimab. The CDR3 nucleotides read TGTGCCAGCAGTTACTCTCAGGGTTTTACTGAAGCTTTCTTT. Protein product: CASSYSQGFTEAFF.